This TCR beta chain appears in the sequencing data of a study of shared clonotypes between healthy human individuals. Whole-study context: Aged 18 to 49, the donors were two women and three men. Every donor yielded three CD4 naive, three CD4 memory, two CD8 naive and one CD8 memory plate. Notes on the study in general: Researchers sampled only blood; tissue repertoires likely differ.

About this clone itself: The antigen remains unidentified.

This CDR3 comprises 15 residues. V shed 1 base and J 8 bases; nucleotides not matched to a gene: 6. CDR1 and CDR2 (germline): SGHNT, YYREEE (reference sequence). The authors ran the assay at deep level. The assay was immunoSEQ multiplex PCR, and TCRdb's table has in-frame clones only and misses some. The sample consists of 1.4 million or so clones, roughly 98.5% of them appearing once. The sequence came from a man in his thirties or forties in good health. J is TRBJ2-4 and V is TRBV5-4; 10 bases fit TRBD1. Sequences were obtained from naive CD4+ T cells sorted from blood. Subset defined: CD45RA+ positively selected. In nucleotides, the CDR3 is TGTGCCAGCAGCTTGAAGAGACAGGGGGCTGACATTCAGTACTTC. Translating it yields CASSLKRQGADIQYF.